A single sample is the source of the 13 T cell receptor beta chains below, sequenced in a study of shared clonotypes between healthy human individuals. Data came from immunoSEQ multiplex PCR; TCRdb stores just in-frame clones and leaves some out. The table has about 2.1 million clones, approximately 94% seen once. CD45RO-negative, CCR7-selected cells formed the naive CD8 fraction, which excluded terminally differentiated effector memory CD45RA+ cells. The sequencing input was naive CD8+ T cells from PBMCs. Source of these receptors: a man aged 18 to 35 in good health. Some clones in this sample may be carry-over from other donors' samples.

A remark on this clone: The sample holds other DNA sequences that translate to the same CDR3. This sequence joins TRBV27 and TRBJ1-5, with D uncertain. V lost 2 bases, J lost 7 bases, and 9 bases lay in between. The CDR3 totals 13 residues. Germline CDR1 and CDR2: MNHEY and SMNVEV (reference sequence). CDR3 region: CASSLRLGQPQHF. Here the CDR3 DNA reads TGTGCCAGCAGTTTACGGTTAGGGCAGCCCCAGCATTTT.

As concerns this clone: The sample has other DNA sequences that encode this CDR3 too. This chain uses TRBV14 with TRBJ2-7; D perhaps matches TRBD2 (5 bases). V lost 1 base and J lost 6, with 10 bases in between. From germline, CDR1 is SGHDN and CDR2 FVKESK. CDR3 size: 13 residues. Written as DNA, the CDR3 is TGTGCCAGCAGCCAAGGGCTAGCCGGCGAGCAGTACTTC. Translated, it gives CASSQGLAGEQYF.

The chain combines TRBV7-6 with TRBJ2-5; 7 bases agree with TRBD1. With V trimmed by 5 bases and J by 3 bases, 6 bases remained unmatched. Germline V lookup: CDR1 SGHVS, CDR2 FNYEAQ. The CDR3 has 14 residues. The chain's CDR3 is CASSARDSEETQYF. The CDR3 DNA is TGTGCCAGCAGCGCCCGGGACAGCGAAGAGACCCAGTACTTC.

The chain uses TRBV4-3 and TRBJ2-7, with 7 nucleotides matching TRBD1. Germline CDR1 is LGHNA and CDR2 is YSLEER. This CDR3 has 15 amino acids. The trim removed 0 bases at V and 4 bases at J, leaving 6 bases unmatched. The CDR3 DNA sequence: TGCGCCAGCAGCCAAGATACAGGGGTATTGTACGAGCAGTACTTC. Protein product: CASSQDTGVLYEQYF.

J is TRBJ1-5 and V is TRBV2; 7 bases line up with TRBD1. Germline V lookup: CDR1 SNHLY, CDR2 FYNNEI. With V trimmed by 5 bases and J by 5 bases, 6 bases remained unmatched. The CDR3 is made up of 14 amino acids. CDR3 nucleotide sequence: TGTGCCAGCAGTTACCGGGACAGTTATCAGCCCCAGCATTTT. Translated: CASSYRDSYQPQHF. The variable domain in full, completed from reference TRBV2 and TRBJ1-5, reads EPEVTQTPSHQVTQMGQEVILRCVPISNHLYFYWYRQILGQKVEFLVSFYNNEISEKSEIFDDQFSVERPDGSNFTLKIRSTKLEDSAMYFCASSYRDSYQPQHFGDGTRLSIL.

The rearrangement links TRBV10-1 to TRBJ1-1, with D maybe TRBD1 (5 bases). Trimming took off 3 bases at V and 0 bases at J, with 8 bases between the two ends. Germline V gene sequence: CDR1 WNHNN, CDR2 SYGVQD (reference sequence). The CDR3 has 14 residues. The CDR3 region is CASSEPGLNTEAFF. In DNA form, the CDR3 reads TGCGCCAGCAGTGAACCAGGGCTGAACACTGAAGCTTTCTTT.

The gene calls are TRBV7-3 and TRBJ2-7; 8 nucleotides match TRBD2. Per germline, CDR1 SGHTA and CDR2 FQGTGA. The CDR3 totals 15 residues. The ends lost 2 bases at V and 1 base at J; junction bases unmatched: 4. This CDR3 is CASSLGPSGSYEQYF. For the CDR3, the DNA is TGTGCCAGCAGCTTAGGGCCTAGCGGGTCCTACGAGCAGTACTTC.

V usage is TRBV19 and J usage is TRBJ1-5, with D perhaps TRBD1 (5 bases). V was shortened by 3 bases and J by 1 base, with 10 bases between the two germline ends. Germline values: CDR1 LNHDA, CDR2 SQIVND (reference sequence). The CDR3 consists of 15 residues. The CDR3 nucleotides are TGTGCCAGTAGTATGTGGGACGGGAGCAATCAGCCCCAGCATTTT. This gives the protein CASSMWDGSNQPQHF.

J is TRBJ2-1 and V is TRBV10-3, with 7 bases fitting TRBD2. The J segment lost 5 bases and the V segment lost 4 bases, leaving 8 bases of the junction unmatched. In germline, CDR1 is ENHRY, CDR2 SYGVKD. CDR3 size: 15 residues. CDR3 amino acids: CAISGKASGHNEQFF. CDR3 coding DNA: TGTGCCATCAGTGGCAAGGCTAGCGGCCACAATGAGCAGTTCTTC.

Comment on this clone: Other DNA sequences within the sample encode an identical CDR3. The chain has TRBV28 and TRBJ2-7; D gene ambiguous. The CDR3 sequence is 13 residues long. Germline V gene data show CDR1 as MDHEN and CDR2 as SYDVKM. Trimming stripped 5 bases from V and 0 bases from J, with 8 bases between. The CDR3 sequence is CASSRPFSYEQYF. CDR3 sequence (DNA): TGTGCCAGCAGTCGACCCTTCTCCTACGAGCAGTACTTC. Combining the CDR3 with reference TRBV28 and TRBJ2-7 gives the whole variable domain DVKVTQSSRYLVKRTGEKVFLECVQDMDHENMFWYRQDPGLGLRLIYFSYDVKMKEKGDIPEGYSVSREKKERFSLILESASTNQTSMYLCASSRPFSYEQYFGPGTRLTVT.

The gene calls are TRBV9 and TRBJ2-2; possible D gene TRBD2, 6 bases. The CDR3 loop spans 15 amino acids. The V end was cut by 4 bases, the J end by 5 bases, with 15 bases between. Germline CDR1 SGDLS, CDR2 YYNGEE. The CDR3 bases are TGTGCCAGCAGCCTTCGGGAGTGGAGGACCGGGGAGCTGTTTTTT. This codes for CASSLREWRTGELFF.

The chain uses TRBV5-1 and TRBJ2-7; possibly TRBD1 for D (6 bases). The CDR3 loop spans 16 amino acids. V lost 4 bases to trimming and J lost 1 base, with 18 bases between them. Germline CDR1 and CDR2: SGHRS and YFSETQ. CDR3 sequence: CASSGTTGHGSYEQYF. CDR3 bases: TGCGCCAGCAGCGGAACTACGGGACACGGTTCCTACGAGCAGTACTTC.

V is TRBV7-9 and J is TRBJ2-7; no firm D call. The V end lost 5 bases, the J end lost 3 bases, and 14 bases lay between the germline ends. Germline CDR1 SEHNR, CDR2 FQNEAQ (reference sequence). The CDR3 length is 14 residues. CDR3 sequence reads: CASSPATVLYEQYF. CDR3 nucleotides: TGTGCCAGCAGCCCGGCTACAGTACTCTACGAGCAGTACTTC.